This T cell receptor (beta chain) was recorded in a study of blood T cell repertoires in COVID-19. Study details: Samples taken during acute and convalescent COVID-19 were collected in the United States, Italy and Spain.

How the authors handled the data: Amplification from reference gene primers served as the basis for estimated nucleated cell counts. The repertoire was sequenced with immunoSEQ multiplex PCR; TCRdb's copy has only in-frame clones and lacks some. Clone size and V and J calls were adopted from that table, with D and trimming inferred from the DNA. The data show fewer than 200,000 clones, with 88% seen just once and 20% to 30% held by the top ten. This clone was recorded many times. Sequenced sample: peripheral blood. The receptor comes from a man aged 55 to 69 with acute or convalescent COVID-19.

CDR3 coding DNA: TGTGCCAGTGGACAGAGGTATTCACCCCTCCACTTT. It is translated as CASGQRYSPLHF. The chain couples TRBV6-5 to TRBJ1-6; possible D gene TRBD1, 6 bases. In germline, CDR1 is MNHEY, CDR2 SVGAGI. The CDR3 length is 12 residues. The V and J ends lost 9 bases and 8 bases respectively, with 11 bases between them.